The 11 T cell receptor beta chains below were found in one sample sequenced in a study of cytomegalovirus exposure and HLA in healthy donors (dated by TCRdb to 2017 to 2019). The library was produced with the immunoSEQ multiplex PCR assay. A mixture of 60 forward primers for TCR Vbeta segments and 13 reverse primers for TCR Jbeta segments was used in the multiplex PCR. The clones in this table, taken by TCRdb from immuneACCESS, are in-frame only. Not every clone is retained; where verified, under half of the shortfall comes from an unresolved V gene, and the cause of the rest is unknown. Across this sample there are under 150,000 clones, with roughly 63% seen only once. Clones ranked in the top ten supply 10% of the sample. The specimen was PBMCs. All receptors come from a man between 40 and 49 years old in good health and CMV-seropositive.

Only a few counts were recorded for this clone. The chain has TRBV12-5 and TRBJ1-2; 8 bases map to TRBD1. With V trimmed by 4 bases and J by 2 bases, 12 bases remained unmatched. CDR1 is LGHNT and CDR2 is FRNRAP in the germline V gene. The CDR3 length is 17 residues. Here the CDR3 DNA reads TGTGCTAGTGGTTCCCCGGACAGGGTACAAACCAACTATGGCTACACCTTC. Its protein is CASGSPDRVQTNYGYTF.

This chain uses TRBV7-3 with TRBJ2-3, with TRBD2 matching over 9 bases. Germline-derived CDR1 and CDR2 are SGHTA and FQGTGA. CDR3 size: 16 residues. V shed 2 bases and J 0 bases; nucleotides not matched to a gene: 3. CDR3: CASSLLAGGSTDTQYF. CDR3 sequence (DNA): TGTGCCAGCAGCTTATTGGCGGGGGGGAGCACAGATACGCAGTATTTT.

The chain recombines TRBV21-1 with TRBJ2-7; TRBD1 was called by the table and not checked on the DNA. TRBV21-1 is marked as a pseudogene. The CDR3 sequence is 13 residues long. The CDR3 nucleotides read TGTGCCACCGGGACAGGGACCTGCTACGAGCAGTACTTC. It codes for CATGTGTCYEQYF.

This chain joins TRBV7-6 and TRBJ2-5, with TRBD2 matching 11 bases. The CDR3 has 15 amino acids. Trimming took 0 bases from V and 4 from J; bases not matched to a gene: 1. The germline V gene has CDR1 SGHVS and CDR2 FNYEAQ. Written as DNA, the CDR3 is TGTGCCAGCAGCTTAGCTAGCGGGAGGGCAGAGACCCAGTACTTC. Protein product: CASSLASGRAETQYF.

The rearrangement joins TRBV4-3 to TRBJ2-1, with D possibly matching TRBD1 (6 bases). The CDR3 spans 14 residues. CDR1 is LGHNA and CDR2 is YSLEER in the germline V gene. Trimming stripped 1 base from V and 6 bases from J, with 10 bases between. The CDR3 loop is CASSQGQGGNEQFF. The DNA of the CDR3 is TGCGCCAGCAGCCAAGGGCAAGGGGGCAATGAGCAGTTCTTC.

The CDR3 region is CASSTTSGGLDTQYF. The CDR3 DNA reads TGTGCCAGCAGCACCACTAGCGGGGGGTTAGATACGCAGTATTTT. This chain joins TRBV11-3 and TRBJ2-3, with 12 bases lining up with TRBD2. Germline CDR1 reads SGHNT; CDR2 reads YENEEA. Unmatched junction bases numbered 5, after V lost 5 bases and J lost 5 bases. This CDR3 is 15 amino acids long. The variable domain in full, completed from reference TRBV11-3 and TRBJ2-3, reads EAGVVQSPRYKIIEKKQPVAFWCNPISGHNTLYWYLQNLGQGPELLIRYENEEAVDDSQLPKDRFSAERLKGVDSTLKIQPAELGDSAVYLCASSTTSGGLDTQYFGPGTRLTVL.

This sequence joins TRBV7-9 and TRBJ2-1; D possibly corresponds to TRBD2 (6 bases). From germline, CDR1 is SEHNR and CDR2 FQNEAQ (reference sequence). The V gene lost 6 bases and the J gene lost 3 bases, with 15 bases spanning the gap. CDR3 length: 15 residues. CDR3 residues: CASRPAKGLYNEQFF. DNA of the CDR3: TGTGCCAGCAGACCTGCCAAGGGACTCTACAATGAGCAGTTCTTC.

This clone has only a few counts. V usage is TRBV7-2 and J usage is TRBJ2-5, with a tentative D call TRBD1 (6 bases). The CDR3 runs to 15 residues. From germline, CDR1 is SGHTA and CDR2 FQGNSA. Trimming left V 5 bases short and J 2 bases short, with 15 bases between. The CDR3 reads CASSKRRQVQETQYF. CDR3 bases: TGTGCCAGCAGCAAGCGGAGACAGGTGCAAGAGACCCAGTACTTC.

The chain carries TRBV5-1 and TRBJ1-3; 11 nucleotides line up with TRBD1. CDR3 length: 16 residues. Germline-derived CDR1 and CDR2 are SGHRS and YFSETQ. The V and J ends lost 3 bases and 0 bases, in that order; junction bases with no gene match: 2. CDR3 nucleotides: TGCGCCAGCAGCTGGACAGGGGGCAACTCTGGAAACACCATATATTTT. Its translation is CASSWTGGNSGNTIYF. Full variable domain (rest looked up from reference TRBV5-1 and TRBJ1-3): KAGVTQTPRYLIKTRGQQVTLSCSPISGHRSVSWYQQTPGQGLQFLFEYFSETQRNKGNFPGRFSGRQFSNSRSEMNVSTLELGDSALYLCASSWTGGNSGNTIYFGEGSWLTVV.

J is TRBJ2-1 and V is TRBV5-4; 9 nucleotides agree with TRBD2. V was pared by 0 bases and J by 4 bases, with 5 bases of the junction left unmatched. The CDR3 loop spans 16 amino acids. Germline-derived CDR1 and CDR2 are SGHNT and YYREEE (reference sequence). CDR3: CASSLDPSGTYNEQFF. Written as DNA, the CDR3 is TGTGCCAGCAGCTTGGACCCTAGCGGGACGTACAATGAGCAGTTCTTC.

V gene TRBV14 combines with J gene TRBJ2-5; TRBD1 might be the D (5 bases). This CDR3 has 15 residues. From germline, CDR1 is SGHDN and CDR2 FVKESK. With 3 bases removed from V and 3 bases from J, the gap between germline ends came to 14 bases. The CDR3 region is CASSHRAWYEETQYF. CDR3 nucleotide sequence: TGTGCCAGCAGCCACAGGGCTTGGTACGAAGAGACCCAGTACTTC.